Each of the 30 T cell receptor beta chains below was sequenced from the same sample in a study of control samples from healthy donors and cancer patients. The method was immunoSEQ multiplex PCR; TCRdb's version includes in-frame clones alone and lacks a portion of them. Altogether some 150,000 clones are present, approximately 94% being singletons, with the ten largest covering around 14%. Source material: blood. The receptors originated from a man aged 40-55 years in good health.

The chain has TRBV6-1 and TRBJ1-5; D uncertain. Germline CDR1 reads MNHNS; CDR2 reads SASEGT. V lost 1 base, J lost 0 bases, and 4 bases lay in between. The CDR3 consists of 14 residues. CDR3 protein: CASSEGDSNQPQHF. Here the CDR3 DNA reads TGTGCCAGCAGTGAAGGGGATAGCAATCAGCCCCAGCATTTT.

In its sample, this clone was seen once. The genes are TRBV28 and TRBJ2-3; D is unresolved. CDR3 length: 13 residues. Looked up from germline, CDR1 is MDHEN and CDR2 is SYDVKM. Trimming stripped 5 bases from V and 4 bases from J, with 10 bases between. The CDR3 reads CASSPPRADTQYF. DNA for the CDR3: TGTGCCAGCAGTCCCCCCCGAGCAGATACGCAGTATTTT.

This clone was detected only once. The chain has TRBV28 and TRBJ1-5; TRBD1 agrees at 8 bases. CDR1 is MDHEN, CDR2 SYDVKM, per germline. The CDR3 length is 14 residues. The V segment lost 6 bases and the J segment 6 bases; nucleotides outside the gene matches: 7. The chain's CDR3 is CASSTQGAGQPQHF. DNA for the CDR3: TGTGCCAGCAGCACCCAGGGGGCCGGTCAGCCCCAGCATTTT.

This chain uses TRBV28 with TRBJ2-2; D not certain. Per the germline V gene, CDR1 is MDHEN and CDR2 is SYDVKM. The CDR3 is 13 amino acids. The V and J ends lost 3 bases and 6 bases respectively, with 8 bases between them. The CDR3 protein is CASSLKAAGELFF. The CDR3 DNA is TGTGCCAGCAGTTTGAAAGCCGCCGGGGAGCTGTTTTTT.

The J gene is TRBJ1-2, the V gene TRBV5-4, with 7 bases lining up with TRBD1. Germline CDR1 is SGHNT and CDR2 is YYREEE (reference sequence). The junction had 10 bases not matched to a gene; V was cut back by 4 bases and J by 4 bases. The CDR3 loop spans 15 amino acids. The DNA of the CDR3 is TGTGCCAGCAGCCAAATAGGGACAGCAACCTATGGCTACACCTTC. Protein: CASSQIGTATYGYTF.

CDR3 DNA: TGTGCCAGCCAAGAGGGCTTCAATCAGCCCCAGCATTTT. It yields the protein CASQEGFNQPQHF. The chain joins TRBV6-5 to TRBJ1-5; D is uncertain. Trimming removed 8 bases at V and 3 bases at J, with 11 bases between. The CDR3 sequence is 13 residues long. Germline V CDR1 and CDR2: MNHEY, SVGAGI.

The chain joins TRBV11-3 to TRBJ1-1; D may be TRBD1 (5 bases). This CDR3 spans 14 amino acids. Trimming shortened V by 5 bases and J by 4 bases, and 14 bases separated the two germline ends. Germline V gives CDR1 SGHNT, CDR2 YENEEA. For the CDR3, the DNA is TGTGCCAGCAGCCCCAAGGGGTTTAGCACTGAAGCTTTCTTT. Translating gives CASSPKGFSTEAFF.

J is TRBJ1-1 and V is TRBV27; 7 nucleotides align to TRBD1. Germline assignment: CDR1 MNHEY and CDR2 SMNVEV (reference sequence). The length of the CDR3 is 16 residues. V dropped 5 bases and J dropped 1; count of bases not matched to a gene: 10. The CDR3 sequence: CASSQSPGQTNTEAFF. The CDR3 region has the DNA TGTGCCAGCAGTCAGTCACCGGGACAGACGAACACTGAAGCTTTCTTT.

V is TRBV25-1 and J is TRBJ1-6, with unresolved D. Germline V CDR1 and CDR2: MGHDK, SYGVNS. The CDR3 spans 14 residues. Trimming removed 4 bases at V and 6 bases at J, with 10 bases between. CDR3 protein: CASSVGYLNSPLHF. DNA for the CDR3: TGTGCCAGCAGTGTAGGCTACCTTAATTCACCCCTCCACTTT.

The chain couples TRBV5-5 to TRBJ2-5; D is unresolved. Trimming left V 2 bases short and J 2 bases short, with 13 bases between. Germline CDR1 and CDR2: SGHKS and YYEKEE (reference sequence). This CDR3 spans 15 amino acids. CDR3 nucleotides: TGTGCCAGCAGCTTATTTGCGAGTATACAAGAGACCCAGTACTTC. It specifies CASSLFASIQETQYF.

The CDR3: CASSQDRHNMNTEAFF. CDR3 in DNA: TGTGCCAGCAGCCAAGATCGACACAACATGAACACTGAAGCTTTCTTT. V gene TRBV4-2 combines with J gene TRBJ1-1; no reliable D call. The CDR3 consists of 16 residues. Germline V gene sequence: CDR1 LGHNA, CDR2 YNFKEQ. V was cut by 0 bases and J by 0 bases, with 11 bases left in between.

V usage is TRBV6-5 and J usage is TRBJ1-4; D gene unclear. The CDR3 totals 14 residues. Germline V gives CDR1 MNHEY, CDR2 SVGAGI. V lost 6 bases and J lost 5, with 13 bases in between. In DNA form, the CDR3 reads TGTGCCAGCAGCCGGACGGGATCGAATGAAAAACTGTTTTTT. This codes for CASSRTGSNEKLFF.

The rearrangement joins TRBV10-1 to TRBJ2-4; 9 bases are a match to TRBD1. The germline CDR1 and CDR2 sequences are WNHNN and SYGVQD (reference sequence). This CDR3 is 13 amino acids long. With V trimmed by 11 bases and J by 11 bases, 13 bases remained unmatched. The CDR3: CAGGQGMSSVQYF. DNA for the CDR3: TGCGCCGGGGGACAGGGAATGAGTAGTGTTCAGTACTTC.

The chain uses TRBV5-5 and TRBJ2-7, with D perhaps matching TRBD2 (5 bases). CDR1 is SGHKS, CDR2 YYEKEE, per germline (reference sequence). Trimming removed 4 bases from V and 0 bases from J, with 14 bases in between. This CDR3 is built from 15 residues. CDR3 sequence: CASSLERMSSYEQYF. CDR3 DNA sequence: TGTGCCAGCAGCCTAGAGCGGATGAGCTCCTACGAGCAGTACTTC.

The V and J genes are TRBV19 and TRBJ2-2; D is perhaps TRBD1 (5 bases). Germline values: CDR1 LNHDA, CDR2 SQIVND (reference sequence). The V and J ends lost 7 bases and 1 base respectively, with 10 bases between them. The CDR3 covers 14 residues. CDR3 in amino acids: CASTRTLNTGELFF. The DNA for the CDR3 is TGTGCCAGTACCAGGACACTGAACACCGGGGAGCTGTTTTTT.

This CDR3 is CASSNRGPGGYTF. Written as DNA, the CDR3 is TGTGCCAGCAGCAACAGGGGGCCGGGAGGCTACACCTTC. This chain joins TRBV7-2 and TRBJ1-2; 9 bases match TRBD1. Germline loops: CDR1 SGHTA, CDR2 FQGNSA. The V and J ends lost 5 bases and 8 bases, in that order; junction bases with no gene match: 6. The CDR3 has 13 amino acids.

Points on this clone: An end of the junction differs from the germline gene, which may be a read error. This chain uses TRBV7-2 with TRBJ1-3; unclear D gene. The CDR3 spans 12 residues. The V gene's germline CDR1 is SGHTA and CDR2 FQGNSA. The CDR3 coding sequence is TGTGTCAGCAGCTCCCGGGGAAACACCATATATTTT. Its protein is CVSSSRGNTIYF.

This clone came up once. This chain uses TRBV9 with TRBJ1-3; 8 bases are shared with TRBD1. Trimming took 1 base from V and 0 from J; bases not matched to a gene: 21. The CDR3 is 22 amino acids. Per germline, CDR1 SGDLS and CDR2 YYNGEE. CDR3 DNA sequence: TGTGCCAGCAGCGTATACCCAGGGGGCCATTCCTCGTTACAAAGCTCTGGAAACACCATATATTTT. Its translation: CASSVYPGGHSSLQSSGNTIYF.

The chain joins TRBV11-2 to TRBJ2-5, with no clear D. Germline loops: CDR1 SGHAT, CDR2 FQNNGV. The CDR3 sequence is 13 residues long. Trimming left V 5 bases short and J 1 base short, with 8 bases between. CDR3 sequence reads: CASSPRSQETQYF. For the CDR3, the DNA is TGTGCCAGCAGCCCCAGGAGCCAAGAGACCCAGTACTTC.

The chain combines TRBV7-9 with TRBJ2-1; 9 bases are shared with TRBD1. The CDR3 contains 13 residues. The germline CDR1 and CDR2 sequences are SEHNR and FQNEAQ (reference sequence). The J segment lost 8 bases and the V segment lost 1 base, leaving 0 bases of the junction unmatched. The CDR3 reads CASSLGTGDEQFF. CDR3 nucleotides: TGTGCCAGCAGCTTAGGGACAGGGGATGAGCAGTTCTTC.

As DNA, the CDR3 is TGTGCCAGCAGCTCAGGAGACCCCACCGGGGAGCTGTTTTTT. Translation: CASSSGDPTGELFF. This rearrangement joins TRBV4-2 to TRBJ2-2; D gene ambiguous. The CDR3 has 14 amino acids. Trimming took off 5 bases at V and 4 bases at J, with 11 bases between the two ends. Germline V gives CDR1 LGHNA, CDR2 YNFKEQ.

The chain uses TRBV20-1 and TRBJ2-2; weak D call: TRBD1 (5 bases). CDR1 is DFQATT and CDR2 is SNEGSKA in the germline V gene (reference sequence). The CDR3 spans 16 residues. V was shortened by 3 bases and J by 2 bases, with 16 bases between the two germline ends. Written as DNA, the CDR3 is TGCAGTGCTAGTCGTCCGCCAGGGCTTAACACCGGGGAGCTGTTTTTT. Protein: CSASRPPGLNTGELFF.

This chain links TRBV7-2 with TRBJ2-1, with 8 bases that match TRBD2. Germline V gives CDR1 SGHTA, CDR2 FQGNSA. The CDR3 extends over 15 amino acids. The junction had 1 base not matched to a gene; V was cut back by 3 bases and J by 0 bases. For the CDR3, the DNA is TGTGCCAGCAGCTTCGGACTAGCCTCCTACAATGAGCAGTTCTTC. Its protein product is CASSFGLASYNEQFF.

CDR3 region: CAIHRGNEAFF. DNA for the CDR3: TGTGCCATCCATCGGGGGAATGAAGCTTTCTTT. The chain links TRBV6-5 to TRBJ1-1; TRBD1 is a possible D gene (5 bases). This CDR3 contains 11 residues. In germline, CDR1 is MNHEY, CDR2 SVGAGI. V dropped 10 bases and J dropped 7 bases, with 13 bases sitting between them.

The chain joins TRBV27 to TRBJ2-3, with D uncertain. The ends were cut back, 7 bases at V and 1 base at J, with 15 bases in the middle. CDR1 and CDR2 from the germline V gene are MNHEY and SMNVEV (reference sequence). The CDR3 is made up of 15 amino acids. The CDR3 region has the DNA TGTGCCAGCACCCTAAAAGGTGTAGGCACAGATACGCAGTATTTT. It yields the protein CASTLKGVGTDTQYF.

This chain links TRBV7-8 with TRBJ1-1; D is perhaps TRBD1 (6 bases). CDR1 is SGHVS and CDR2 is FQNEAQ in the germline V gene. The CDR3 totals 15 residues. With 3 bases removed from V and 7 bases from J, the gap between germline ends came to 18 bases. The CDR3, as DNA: TGTGCCAGCAGCTTTTCGGGACACCCGATTGATGAAGCTTTCTTT. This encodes CASSFSGHPIDEAFF.

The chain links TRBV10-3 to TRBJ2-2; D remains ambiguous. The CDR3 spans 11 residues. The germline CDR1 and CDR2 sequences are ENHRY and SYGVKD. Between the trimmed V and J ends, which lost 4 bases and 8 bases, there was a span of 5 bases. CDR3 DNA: TGTGCCATCAGTGCTGGGGGGGAGCTGTTTTTT. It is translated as CAISAGGELFF.

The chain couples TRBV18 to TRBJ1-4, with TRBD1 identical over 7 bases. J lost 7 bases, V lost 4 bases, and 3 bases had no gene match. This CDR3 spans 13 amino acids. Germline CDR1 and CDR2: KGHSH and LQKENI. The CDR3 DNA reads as TGTGCCAGCTCACAACAGGGGCCTGAAAAACTGTTTTTT. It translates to CASSQQGPEKLFF.

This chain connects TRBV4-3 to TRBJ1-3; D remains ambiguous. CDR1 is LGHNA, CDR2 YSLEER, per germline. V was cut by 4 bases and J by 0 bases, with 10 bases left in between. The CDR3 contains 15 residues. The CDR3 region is CASSPGPTSGNTIYF. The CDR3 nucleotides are TGCGCCAGCAGCCCGGGTCCCACCTCTGGAAACACCATATATTTT.

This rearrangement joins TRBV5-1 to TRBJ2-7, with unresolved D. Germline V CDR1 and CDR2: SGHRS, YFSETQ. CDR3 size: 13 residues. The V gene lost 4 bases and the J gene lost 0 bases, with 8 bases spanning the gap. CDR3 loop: CASSRAPSYEQYF. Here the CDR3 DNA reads TGCGCCAGCAGCAGGGCCCCCTCCTACGAGCAGTACTTC.